Here is one T cell receptor beta chain with its context. Everyone who donated was a Caucasian adult who lived in Nashville, Tennessee. This sample stems from a study of shared clonotypes between healthy human individuals. Germline V gene sequence: CDR1 MDHEN, CDR2 SYDVKM. V lost 5 bases, J lost 5 bases, and 18 bases lay in between. The CDR3 has 15 amino acids. Clones were read by immunoSEQ multiplex PCR, and TCRdb kept only the in-frame ones, dropping some. The sample has fewer than 650,000 clones, roughly four fifths seen once. The receptor was derived from a woman in her 40s in good health. Some clones in this sample may be carry-over from other donors' samples. The material sequenced was PBMCs. V gene TRBV28 combines with J gene TRBJ2-5; no firm D call. This CDR3 is CASSNPRELRETQYF. Written as DNA, the CDR3 is TGTGCCAGCAGTAACCCTAGAGAACTGAGGGAGACCCAGTACTTC. The variable domain in full, completed from reference TRBV28 and TRBJ2-5, reads DVKVTQSSRYLVKRTGEKVFLECVQDMDHENMFWYRQDPGLGLRLIYFSYDVKMKEKGDIPEGYSVSREKKERFSLILESASTNQTSMYLCASSNPRELRETQYFGPGTRLLVL.